The next 24 T cell receptor beta chains were all read from a single sample in a study of blood T cell repertoires in COVID-19. Measured with immunoSEQ multiplex PCR; TCRdb has only the in-frame clones, and not every one. There are a few hundred thousand clones in the sample; about 87% occur only once, and 3% lies in the top ten. Sequenced input: peripheral blood. All receptors derive from a human donor in a cohort sampled during active COVID-19.

This chain uses TRBV2 with TRBJ1-2; D gene uncertain. The germline gives CDR1 SNHLY, CDR2 FYNNEI. The CDR3 runs 12 residues. V shed 4 bases and J shed 7 bases, with 10 bases lying between them. This CDR3 reads CASSVGGLGYTF. DNA for the CDR3: TGTGCCAGCAGTGTAGGAGGGCTTGGCTACACCTTC.

The chain links TRBV6-5 to TRBJ1-1; D is perhaps TRBD1 (6 bases). There are 13 residues in the CDR3. Germline V gene sequence: CDR1 MNHEY, CDR2 SVGAGI. Between the trimmed V and J ends, which lost 7 bases and 4 bases, there was a span of 13 bases. The CDR3 spells CASTAGVGTEAFF. The CDR3 bases are TGTGCCAGCACAGCAGGGGTGGGCACTGAAGCTTTCTTT.

The rearrangement links TRBV19 to TRBJ2-7, with D unclear. The CDR3 loop spans 12 amino acids. V lost 8 bases and J 3 bases, leaving 11 bases between the germline ends. The V gene's germline CDR1 is LNHDA and CDR2 SQIVND (reference sequence). The CDR3 loop is CASANSNYEQYF. The CDR3 DNA reads as TGTGCCAGTGCTAATAGTAACTACGAGCAGTACTTC.

This chain links TRBV10-3 with TRBJ2-1, with 14 nucleotides matching TRBD2. The CDR3 has 15 amino acids. The germline V gene has CDR1 ENHRY and CDR2 SYGVKD. The V gene end was trimmed by 6 bases and the J gene end by 6 bases; junction bases not matched to a gene: 4. The CDR3 sequence is CAIRGTSGSSNEQFF. As DNA, the CDR3 is TGTGCCATCAGGGGGACTAGCGGGAGTAGCAATGAGCAGTTCTTC.

The J gene is TRBJ1-2, the V gene TRBV6-5, with TRBD1 matching over 12 bases. This CDR3 has 15 amino acids. J was trimmed by 8 bases and V by 6 bases; bases with no gene match: 10. Germline V gives CDR1 MNHEY, CDR2 SVGAGI. CDR3 nucleotides: TGTGCCAGCAGCGCCACGGGGACAGGGGGCGTCGGCTACACCTTC. Its translation: CASSATGTGGVGYTF.

On this clone: An end of the junction does not agree with germline; a read error may underlie this. This chain joins TRBV7-8 and TRBJ2-7; 12 bases match TRBD2. The CDR3 runs 21 residues. Germline V gene data show CDR1 as SGHVS and CDR2 as FQNEAQ. In DNA form, the CDR3 reads TGTGCCAGCAGCCTAGCCAGGGGGTTGGTCCTAGCGGGAGGGCCTCGGTACGAGCAGTACTTC. This codes for CASSLARGLVLAGGPRYEQYF.

This chain uses TRBV15 with TRBJ1-4; 7 bases match TRBD1. The germline V gene encodes CDR1 LNHNV and CDR2 YYDKDF (reference sequence). The CDR3 totals 15 residues. The V gene end was trimmed by 5 bases and the J gene end by 7 bases; junction bases not matched to a gene: 10. As DNA, the CDR3 is TGTGCCACCAGCCCCCGGGACAGTGGGGGTGAAAAACTGTTTTTT. It yields the protein CATSPRDSGGEKLFF.

This chain joins TRBV7-3 and TRBJ1-2; D may be TRBD1 (5 bases). CDR1 and CDR2 from the germline V gene are SGHTA and FQGTGA. Trimming pared 6 bases from V and 4 bases from J, leaving 12 bases between. The CDR3 totals 13 residues. The CDR3 DNA reads TGTGCCAGCAGTGCGGGGGGTGGCTATGGCTACACCTTC. It specifies CASSAGGGYGYTF.

The chain combines TRBV5-4 with TRBJ2-5; weak D call: TRBD2 (6 bases). Trimming removed 5 bases from V and 2 bases from J, with 13 bases in between. The germline gives CDR1 SGHNT, CDR2 YYREEE (reference sequence). This CDR3 is built from 14 residues. CDR3 loop: CASSPEGRQETQYF. The CDR3 DNA follows: TGTGCCAGCAGTCCGGAGGGGAGGCAAGAGACCCAGTACTTC.

This sequence joins TRBV24-1 and TRBJ1-2; 7 bases agree with TRBD1. The CDR3 contains 18 residues. With V trimmed by 9 bases and J by 0 bases, 18 bases remained unmatched. The germline gives CDR1 KGHDR, CDR2 SFDVKD. CDR3 DNA: TGTGCCACCCTAACCTTCCCGGGACAGACGATCTCTAACTATGGCTACACCTTC. Amino acids: CATLTFPGQTISNYGYTF.

This chain joins TRBV6-5 and TRBJ2-7, with 10 nucleotides matching TRBD1. V shed 5 bases and J 4 bases; nucleotides not matched to a gene: 5. There are 14 residues in the CDR3. Germline CDR1 MNHEY, CDR2 SVGAGI. DNA for the CDR3: TGTGCCAGCAGTACTGACAGGGGGCGTTACGAGCAGTACTTC. Its protein product is CASSTDRGRYEQYF.

The chain combines TRBV25-1 with TRBJ2-5; 8 bases line up with TRBD2. V lost 5 bases to trimming and J lost 4 bases; unmatched junction nucleotides: 12. CDR1 is MGHDK, CDR2 SYGVNS, per germline. CDR3 length: 16 residues. CDR3 loop: CASSQLPREGGETQYF. The DNA of the CDR3 is TGTGCCAGCAGTCAACTCCCCCGGGAGGGCGGAGAGACCCAGTACTTC.

The chain couples TRBV6-4 to TRBJ2-3; a weak D match, TRBD2 (5 bases). The CDR3 consists of 15 residues. The germline gives CDR1 MRHNA, CDR2 SNTAGT. Trimming cost V 4 bases and J 6 bases, with 17 bases left between them. The CDR3 sequence: CASSVRGLEADTQYF. The DNA for the CDR3 is TGTGCCAGCAGTGTCAGAGGTTTGGAGGCGGATACGCAGTATTTT.

The chain combines TRBV11-2 with TRBJ2-2; 11 positions match TRBD2. The CDR3 runs 18 residues. Germline V gene sequence: CDR1 SGHAT, CDR2 FQNNGV. The J segment lost 3 bases and the V segment lost 4 bases, leaving 10 bases of the junction unmatched. The CDR3 loop reads CASSSALAGGYHTGELFF. The CDR3 DNA sequence: TGTGCCAGCAGCTCAGCCTTAGCGGGGGGGTATCACACCGGGGAGCTGTTTTTT. Combining the CDR3 with reference TRBV11-2 and TRBJ2-2 gives the whole variable domain EAGVAQSPRYKIIEKRQSVAFWCNPISGHATLYWYQQILGQGPKLLIQFQNNGVVDDSQLPKDRFSAERLKGVDSTLKIQPAKLEDSAVYLCASSSALAGGYHTGELFFGEGSRLTVL.

J is TRBJ2-4 and V is TRBV19, with TRBD1 identical over 12 bases. The CDR3 runs 16 residues. V shed 4 bases, J shed 5 bases, and the junction held 6 bases outside the gene matches. Germline-derived CDR1 and CDR2 are LNHDA and SQIVND (reference sequence). The CDR3 DNA sequence: TGTGCCAGTAGTACCGGGACAGGGGGCGGCCAAAACATTCAGTACTTC. Translating gives CASSTGTGGGQNIQYF.

The chain links TRBV2 to TRBJ2-1; 7 nucleotides align to TRBD2. The ends lost 1 base at V and 12 bases at J; junction bases unmatched: 3. Germline loops: CDR1 SNHLY, CDR2 FYNNEI. The CDR3 length is 12 residues. CDR3 DNA: TGTGCCAGCAGTGAAGTGGGGGAGGGGCAGTTCTTC. The encoded protein is CASSEVGEGQFF.

A single count supports this clone. The V and J genes are TRBV9 and TRBJ1-2; a possible D gene is TRBD1 (5 bases). V was trimmed by 2 bases and J by 0 bases, leaving 11 bases between them. Germline lookup yields CDR1 SGDLS and CDR2 YYNGEE. The CDR3 consists of 15 residues. The CDR3 nucleotides are TGTGCCAGCAGCGTTGGGCAGGGCCCTAACTATGGCTACACCTTC. This codes for CASSVGQGPNYGYTF.

The chain recombines TRBV6-1 with TRBJ1-5, with D unresolved. Looked up from germline, CDR1 is MNHNS and CDR2 is SASEGT. V lost 0 bases to trimming and J lost 6 bases, with 9 bases between them. The CDR3 sequence is 14 residues long. For the CDR3, the DNA is TGTGCCAGCAGTGAAGCCCAACGGGTTCAGCCCCAGCATTTT. Protein product: CASSEAQRVQPQHF.

The CDR3: CASSSTGVNTDTQYF. In DNA, the CDR3 is TGTGCCAGCAGCTCAACGGGCGTAAACACAGATACGCAGTATTTT. This chain connects TRBV7-3 to TRBJ2-3; no definite D call. V gave up 4 bases and J gave up 2 bases, with 13 bases separating them. Germline CDR1 and CDR2: SGHTA and FQGTGA. The CDR3 spans 15 residues.

The chain is built from TRBV7-8 and TRBJ2-3; D perhaps matches TRBD2 (6 bases). CDR3 length: 16 amino acids. Germline-derived CDR1 and CDR2 are SGHVS and FQNEAQ. Between the trimmed V and J ends, which lost 1 base and 6 bases, there was a span of 17 bases. CDR3 DNA: TGTGCCAGCAGCTTAGGGTCCGGGACTCCTCGCGATACGCAGTATTTT. Its protein product is CASSLGSGTPRDTQYF.

The rearrangement links TRBV19 to TRBJ2-3; D unresolved. Looked up from germline, CDR1 is LNHDA and CDR2 is SQIVND (reference sequence). Trimming stripped 4 bases from V and 5 bases from J, with 19 bases between. CDR3 length equals 16 residues. CDR3 DNA: TGTGCCAGTAGTAGCCCCTATGAGGCATCCGGAGATACGCAGTATTTT. Translated: CASSSPYEASGDTQYF.

Here the CDR3 DNA reads TGTGCCAGCAGCCAAAGTGGCGGGGGCCCACTCGGAAACACCATATATTTT. It is translated as CASSQSGGGPLGNTIYF. The genes are TRBV7-9 and TRBJ1-3, with D perhaps TRBD1 (6 bases). The germline gives CDR1 SEHNR, CDR2 FQNEAQ (reference sequence). V dropped 5 bases and J dropped 4 bases, with 21 bases sitting between them. The CDR3 covers 17 residues. The full variable domain, with the rest looked up from reference TRBV7-9 and TRBJ1-3, is DTGVSQNPRHKITKRGQNVTFRCDPISEHNRLYWYRQTLGQGPEFLTYFQNEAQLEKSRLLSDRFSAERPKGSFSTLEIQRTEQGDSAMYLCASSQSGGGPLGNTIYFGEGSWLTVV.

This clone came up many times. The rearrangement uses TRBV6-5 and TRBJ1-5, with 12 bases that match TRBD1. V was clipped by 9 bases and J by 6 bases; unmatched bases: 6. Germline CDR1 and CDR2: MNHEY and SVGAGI. The CDR3 runs to 14 residues. DNA of the CDR3: TGTGCCAGTGGGACAGGGGGCGATTCTCAGCCCCAGCATTTT. Its translation: CASGTGGDSQPQHF.

The chain joins TRBV9 to TRBJ2-2; 7 positions match TRBD2. J lost 6 bases, V lost 0 bases, and 17 bases had no gene match. The V gene's germline CDR1 is SGDLS and CDR2 YYNGEE. This CDR3 region has 19 residues. DNA of the CDR3: TGTGCCAGCAGCGTAGCTGGCGGACTAGGTCAAGGAAGCGCCGGGGAGCTGTTTTTT. This sequence encodes CASSVAGGLGQGSAGELFF.